A single sample is the source of the 24 T cell receptor beta chains below, sequenced in a study of Tregs in tolerant kidney transplant recipients. Using immunoSEQ multiplex PCR, the repertoire was profiled, and TCRdb retains in-frame clones only, with some absent. Among about 14,000 clones listed, 90% to 95% were seen once. Sequenced input: CD8+ T cells from blood. The receptors come from a human donor in good health.

The chain uses TRBV2 and TRBJ2-7; TRBD1 matches 7 bases. Germline loops: CDR1 SNHLY, CDR2 FYNNEI. The CDR3 is 15 amino acids. V was clipped by 4 bases and J by 0 bases; unmatched bases: 6. CDR3: CASSGSDRSSYEQYF. The DNA for the CDR3 is TGTGCCAGCAGTGGCTCGGACAGGTCCTCCTACGAGCAGTACTTC.

The CDR3 is CASSPGWGVGETQYF. In DNA form, the CDR3 reads TGTGCCAGCAGCCCAGGATGGGGGGTCGGGGAGACCCAGTACTTC. The V call is TRBV7-9, the J call TRBJ2-5; D is possibly TRBD2 (6 bases). The CDR3 covers 15 residues. V was pared by 5 bases and J by 5 bases, with 18 bases between. Germline values: CDR1 SEHNR, CDR2 FQNEAQ (reference sequence).

The J gene is TRBJ2-1, the V gene TRBV27; D is ambiguous. Trimming stripped 3 bases from V and 9 bases from J, with 12 bases between. Germline loops: CDR1 MNHEY, CDR2 SMNVEV (reference sequence). The CDR3 length is 13 residues. CDR3 bases: TGTGCCAGCAGTTTTGGTCTTTGGAGTGAGCAGTTCTTC. Protein product: CASSFGLWSEQFF.

Here the CDR3 reads CASSAGLAGELGTGELFF. DNA for the CDR3: TGTGCCAGCAGCGCGGGTCTAGCGGGGGAGTTGGGCACCGGGGAGCTGTTTTTT. The genes are TRBV7-2 and TRBJ2-2, with 10 bases aligning to TRBD2. The CDR3 is made up of 18 amino acids. Germline lookup yields CDR1 SGHTA and CDR2 FQGNSA. V shed 5 bases and J 4 bases; nucleotides not matched to a gene: 13.

The chain uses TRBV7-8 and TRBJ2-5; D is uncertain. CDR1 and CDR2 (germline): SGHVS, FQNEAQ. V was clipped by 6 bases and J by 7 bases, with 24 bases between them. The CDR3 is 16 amino acids. This CDR3 reads CASSPRVGPQGGTQYF. CDR3 in DNA: TGTGCCAGCAGTCCCCGTGTTGGGCCCCAAGGTGGGACCCAGTACTTC.

In this sample, this clone turned up a few times. The chain joins TRBV4-1 to TRBJ1-6, with 9 nucleotides matching TRBD1. J was trimmed by 14 bases and V by 1 base; bases with no gene match: 12. The germline V gene has CDR1 MGHRA and CDR2 YSYEKL. The CDR3 length is 16 residues. The CDR3, as DNA: TGCGCCAGCAGCCAAGTAGCCGGGACAGGGTCCTGGGCCCTCCACTTT. It translates to CASSQVAGTGSWALHF.

This clone was seen only once. The J gene is TRBJ1-2, the V gene TRBV2, with 9 bases matching TRBD1. With V trimmed by 6 bases and J by 4 bases, 9 bases remained unmatched. The length of the CDR3 is 15 residues. Germline assignment: CDR1 SNHLY and CDR2 FYNNEI. The CDR3 bases are TGTGCCAGCAGGAGGACAGGGGAGAAGGGCTATGGCTACACCTTC. This codes for CASRRTGEKGYGYTF.

DNA for the CDR3: TGTGCCAGCAGCTTCAGGACAGGTAAGACTTTCTTT. Translating gives CASSFRTGKTFF. The chain employs TRBV7-2 and TRBJ1-1, with TRBD1 identical over 7 bases. With V trimmed by 3 bases and J by 12 bases, 7 bases remained unmatched. This CDR3 is 12 amino acids long. CDR1 is SGHTA and CDR2 is FQGNSA in the germline V gene.

The J gene is TRBJ2-6, the V gene TRBV11-3, with 12 bases aligning to TRBD2. This CDR3 spans 18 amino acids. V gave up 5 bases and J gave up 0 bases; unmatched junction bases: 5. The germline gives CDR1 SGHNT, CDR2 YENEEA. The CDR3, as DNA: TGTGCCAGCAGCCCCCGACTAGCGGGAGTCTCTGGGGCCAACGTCCTGACTTTC. This gives the protein CASSPRLAGVSGANVLTF.

The rearrangement links TRBV6-5 to TRBJ2-1; TRBD2 is a possible D gene (6 bases). The V gene lost 4 bases and the J gene lost 6 bases, with 16 bases spanning the gap. The CDR3 contains 15 residues. Germline V gene data show CDR1 as MNHEY and CDR2 as SVGAGI. CDR3 sequence: CASSSPGLFRNEQFF. The DNA for the CDR3 is TGTGCCAGCAGTTCCCCGGGACTCTTCCGCAATGAGCAGTTCTTC.

This clone was seen only once. V is TRBV4-3 and J is TRBJ1-2; 9 bases are shared with TRBD1. J lost 7 bases, V lost 4 bases, and 13 bases had no gene match. Germline V gene data show CDR1 as LGHNA and CDR2 as YSLEER. The CDR3 runs 16 residues. The CDR3 loop is CASSPRDRDTRGGYTF. CDR3 coding DNA: TGCGCCAGCAGCCCCCGGGACAGGGATACGCGGGGTGGCTACACCTTC.

This sequence joins TRBV30 and TRBJ2-3; 9 nucleotides match TRBD2. CDR1 GTSNPN and CDR2 SVGIG come from the germline V gene (reference sequence). The CDR3 has 18 residues. V dropped 6 bases and J dropped 0; count of bases not matched to a gene: 16. CDR3 in amino acids: CACHDTAGGLPSTDTQYF. In DNA, the CDR3 is TGTGCCTGCCACGACACAGCGGGAGGCCTCCCTAGCACAGATACGCAGTATTTT.

The chain has TRBV7-3 and TRBJ2-5, with D perhaps TRBD1 (6 bases). V lost 2 bases to trimming and J lost 7 bases, with 14 bases between them. This CDR3 comprises 14 residues. Germline lookup yields CDR1 SGHTA and CDR2 FQGTGA. CDR3 bases: TGTGCCAGCAGCTTAGTACAGGGTCGGGGGACCCAGTACTTC. Its protein product is CASSLVQGRGTQYF.

This clone came up a few times. The chain links TRBV30 to TRBJ2-7; D remains unclear. This CDR3 has 12 residues. V was clipped by 6 bases and J by 0 bases, with 9 bases between them. CDR1 and CDR2 from the germline V gene are GTSNPN and SVGIG (reference sequence). The CDR3 region has the DNA TGTGCCTGCTTGGGGTTCTCCTACGAGCAGTACTTC. Its protein product is CACLGFSYEQYF.

The rearrangement links TRBV1 to TRBJ2-2; TRBD2 was called by the table and not checked on the DNA. TRBV1 is noted as a pseudogene. The CDR3 loop spans 16 amino acids. The CDR3 here is CTSSQDRDFGTGELFF. The DNA for the CDR3 is TGCACCAGCAGCCAAGATCGAGATTTCGGCACCGGGGAGCTGTTTTTT.

This rearrangement joins TRBV2 to TRBJ2-7; possibly TRBD1 for D (6 bases). V lost 4 bases and J lost 1, with 14 bases in between. The CDR3 sequence is 15 residues long. The germline V gene has CDR1 SNHLY and CDR2 FYNNEI. The CDR3 sequence: CASSALQGPSYEQYF. The DNA for the CDR3 is TGTGCCAGCAGTGCGCTACAGGGACCGTCCTACGAGCAGTACTTC.

This clone was observed a handful of times. The gene calls are TRBV28 and TRBJ1-6; no definite D call. Germline lookup yields CDR1 MDHEN and CDR2 SYDVKM. The CDR3 has 15 amino acids. The V end was cut by 5 bases, the J end by 0 bases, with 8 bases between. The CDR3 bases are TGTGCCAGCAGTACGGGGAGCTCCTATAATTCACCCCTCCACTTT. It encodes CASSTGSSYNSPLHF.

The chain uses TRBV4-1 and TRBJ2-5; TRBD2 might be the D (5 bases). Trimming removed 4 bases at V and 4 bases at J, with 10 bases between. In germline, CDR1 is MGHRA, CDR2 YSYEKL. This CDR3 has 13 amino acids. The CDR3 nucleotides read TGCGCCAGCAGCCCCGGGAAGGGAGAGACCCAGTACTTC. Amino acid sequence: CASSPGKGETQYF.

The V and J genes are TRBV4-1 and TRBJ1-3, with D perhaps TRBD1 (5 bases). V lost 4 bases and J 4 bases, leaving 14 bases between the germline ends. CDR3 length: 15 residues. Germline CDR1 MGHRA, CDR2 YSYEKL. DNA for the CDR3: TGCGCCAGCAGCCCTAACCGGGACCGAGGAAACACCATATATTTT. Its protein is CASSPNRDRGNTIYF.

The chain has TRBV27 and TRBJ2-7; D possibly matches TRBD1 or TRBD2 (5 bases each). The germline gives CDR1 MNHEY, CDR2 SMNVEV (reference sequence). Deletions cut 4 bases from V and 7 bases from J, with 17 bases between. There are 14 residues in the CDR3. CDR3 protein: CASSSTPTAEEQYF. In DNA, the CDR3 is TGTGCCAGCAGTTCGACTCCGACAGCGGAGGAGCAGTACTTC.

The rearrangement uses TRBV9 and TRBJ2-1, with 9 positions matching TRBD2. The CDR3 extends over 15 amino acids. Germline values: CDR1 SGDLS, CDR2 YYNGEE. J gave up 8 bases and V 0 bases, and 6 bases lay outside the gene matches. The CDR3 bases are TGTGCCAGCAGCGTAGCGGGACTAGCCTTCGATGAGCAGTTCTTC. It codes for CASSVAGLAFDEQFF.

V and J are TRBV5-5 and TRBJ1-1; 7 bases match TRBD1. J lost 5 bases, V lost 4 bases, and 8 bases had no gene match. This CDR3 region has 14 residues. Germline assignment: CDR1 SGHKS and CDR2 YYEKEE (reference sequence). CDR3 amino acids: CASSLDREGTEAFF. CDR3 sequence (DNA): TGTGCCAGCAGCCTTGACAGGGAGGGAACTGAAGCTTTCTTT. Based on the CDR3 plus reference TRBV5-5 and TRBJ1-1, the full variable domain is DAGVTQSPTHLIKTRGQQVTLRCSPISGHKSVSWYQQVLGQGPQFIFQYYEKEERGRGNFPDRFSARQFPNYSSELNVNALLLGDSALYLCASSLDREGTEAFFGQGTRLTVV.

This rearrangement joins TRBV21-1 to TRBJ2-1; the table's TRBD2 call for D was not verified on the DNA. TRBV21-1 represents a pseudogene. CDR3 size: 16 residues. The DNA of the CDR3 is TGTGCCAGCAGCGGGCCGGGACTAGCGCAATCCGATGAGCAGTTCTTC. Translation: CASSGPGLAQSDEQFF.

The rearrangement uses TRBV29-1 and TRBJ1-3, with D possibly matching TRBD1 (5 bases). The V gene lost 5 bases and the J gene lost 3 bases, with 8 bases spanning the gap. CDR1 is SQVTM and CDR2 is ANQGSEA in the germline V gene. This CDR3 contains 12 residues. The DNA for the CDR3 is TGCAGCGTTCCAGGGATTGGAAACACCATATATTTT. Translation: CSVPGIGNTIYF.